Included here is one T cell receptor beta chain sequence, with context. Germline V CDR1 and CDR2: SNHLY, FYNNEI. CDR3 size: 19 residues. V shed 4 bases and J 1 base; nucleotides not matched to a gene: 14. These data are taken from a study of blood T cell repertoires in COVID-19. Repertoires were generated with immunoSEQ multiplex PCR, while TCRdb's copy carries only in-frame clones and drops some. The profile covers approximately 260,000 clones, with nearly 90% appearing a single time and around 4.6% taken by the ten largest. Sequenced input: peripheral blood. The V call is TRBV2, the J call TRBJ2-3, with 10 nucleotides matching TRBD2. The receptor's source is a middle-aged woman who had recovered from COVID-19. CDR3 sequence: CASSALAGGPLSGTDTQYF. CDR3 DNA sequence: TGTGCCAGCAGTGCCTTAGCGGGGGGCCCCCTTTCCGGCACAGATACGCAGTATTTT.